The next 12 T cell receptor beta chains were all read from a single sample in a study of blood T cell repertoires in COVID-19. TCRdb's copy holds only in-frame clones and misses some; the assay was immunoSEQ multiplex PCR. The sample consists of approximately 300,000 clones, 87% of them appearing once. Sample: PBMCs or T cells enriched from blood (not recorded which). Receptor source: a woman aged 30 to 39 who had recovered from COVID-19.

This clone came up a few times. The chain couples TRBV7-2 to TRBJ1-2; 7 nucleotides agree with TRBD1. V dropped 5 bases and J dropped 2; count of bases not matched to a gene: 14. This CDR3 spans 17 amino acids. Germline V gene sequence: CDR1 SGHTA, CDR2 FQGNSA. The CDR3 DNA sequence: TGTGCCAGCAGCATCGAACTGCCGGGACAGTTCAACTATGGCTACACCTTC. Protein: CASSIELPGQFNYGYTF. The full variable domain, completed using reference TRBV7-2 and TRBJ1-2, is GAGVSQSPSNKVTEKGKDVELRCDPISGHTALYWYRQSLGQGLEFLIYFQGNSAPDKSGLPSDRFSAERTGGSVSTLTIQRTQQEDSAVYLCASSIELPGQFNYGYTFGSGTRLTVV.

The chain's CDR3 is CASSLAGFEAFF. CDR3 sequence (DNA): TGTGCCAGCAGTTTAGCGGGTTTTGAAGCTTTCTTT. This chain joins TRBV28 and TRBJ1-1; D gene ambiguous. The CDR3 length is 12 residues. V lost 2 bases and J lost 7, with 8 bases in between. Germline CDR1 is MDHEN and CDR2 is SYDVKM.

The chain links TRBV6-1 to TRBJ1-6; no definite D call. Germline assignment: CDR1 MNHNS and CDR2 SASEGT. CDR3 length equals 13 residues. V lost 2 bases, J lost 15 bases, and 14 bases lay in between. CDR3 protein: CASSELPKLYLHF. The CDR3 DNA sequence: TGTGCCAGCAGTGAACTGCCCAAACTCTACCTCCACTTT.

The V and J genes are TRBV7-9 and TRBJ1-1; TRBD1 agrees at 7 bases. Germline values: CDR1 SEHNR, CDR2 FQNEAQ (reference sequence). CDR3 length: 14 residues. Germline trimming cut 1 base from V and 2 bases from J; bases unmatched to any gene: 1. CDR3 sequence (DNA): TGTGCCAGCAGCTTAGAGGGGGCAAACACTGAAGCTTTCTTT. It yields the protein CASSLEGANTEAFF.

The chain links TRBV7-8 to TRBJ1-5; TRBD1 is a possible D gene (5 bases). The CDR3 consists of 16 residues. The V end lost 1 base, the J end lost 1 base, and 11 bases lay between the germline ends. In germline, CDR1 is SGHVS, CDR2 FQNEAQ. CDR3 amino acids: CASSLGRQGSNQPQHF. The CDR3 DNA reads as TGTGCCAGCAGCTTAGGCCGGCAGGGAAGCAATCAGCCCCAGCATTTT.

The gene calls are TRBV7-2 and TRBJ1-1; D perhaps matches TRBD1 (5 bases). V gave up 5 bases and J gave up 7 bases, with 17 bases separating them. The germline V gene encodes CDR1 SGHTA and CDR2 FQGNSA. The length of the CDR3 is 14 residues. CDR3 in DNA: TGTGCCAGCAGCCTACAGGCCCCGGTCGGTGAAGCTTTCTTT. It specifies CASSLQAPVGEAFF.

The chain joins TRBV19 to TRBJ1-6; TRBD1 might be the D (5 bases). The ends were cut back, 4 bases at V and 7 bases at J, with 11 bases in the middle. The length of the CDR3 is 14 residues. Germline-derived CDR1 and CDR2 are LNHDA and SQIVND (reference sequence). CDR3 bases: TGTGCCAGTAGTACAACAGGTGGGAATTCACCCCTCCACTTT. It specifies CASSTTGGNSPLHF. Using reference TRBV19 and TRBJ1-6 for the parts outside the CDR3, the full variable domain is DGGITQSPKYLFRKEGQNVTLSCEQNLNHDAMYWYRQDPGQGLRLIYYSQIVNDFQKGDIAEGYSVSREKKESFPLTVTSAQKNPTAFYLCASSTTGGNSPLHFGNGTRLTVT.

This clone was seen a single time. The chain links TRBV5-1 to TRBJ2-2; TRBD1 agrees at 9 bases. The germline V gene has CDR1 SGHRS and CDR2 YFSETQ. This CDR3 comprises 14 residues. Trimming at V came to 10 bases and at J to 7 bases, leaving 11 bases not matched to a gene. The CDR3 nucleotides read TGCGCCGGCAAACAGGGGGCGGAGATCGGGGAGCTGTTTTTT. Amino acid sequence: CAGKQGAEIGELFF.

The genes are TRBV20-1 and TRBJ2-1, with D tentatively TRBD2 (5 bases). The germline gives CDR1 DFQATT, CDR2 SNEGSKA (reference sequence). V was cut by 6 bases and J by 7 bases, with 10 bases left in between. CDR3 length: 11 amino acids. This CDR3 is CSAEGENEQFF. CDR3 nucleotides: TGCAGTGCCGAGGGAGAAAATGAGCAGTTCTTC.

This clone was detected a few times. The chain employs TRBV5-6 and TRBJ2-3, with 16 bases fitting TRBD2. This CDR3 is 17 amino acids long. Per the germline V gene, CDR1 is SGHDT and CDR2 is YYEEEE. The ends lost 2 bases at V and 7 bases at J; junction bases unmatched: 7. The chain's CDR3 is CASSFSGTSGGANTQYF. CDR3 DNA sequence: TGTGCCAGCAGCTTTAGTGGGACTAGCGGGGGGGCGAATACGCAGTATTTT.

The DNA of the CDR3 is TGCGCCAGCAGGGGGACAGAGACATCTGGAAACACCATATATTTT. Residues: CASRGTETSGNTIYF. V usage is TRBV10-1 and J usage is TRBJ1-3, with 7 bases lining up with TRBD1. Germline V gives CDR1 WNHNN, CDR2 SYGVQD (reference sequence). This CDR3 has 15 amino acids. The ends lost 6 bases at V and 1 base at J; junction bases unmatched: 6.

The genes are TRBV5-1 and TRBJ2-7; TRBD1 aligns across 10 bases. J lost 4 bases, V lost 7 bases, and 8 bases had no gene match. CDR3 length equals 14 residues. Germline V lookup: CDR1 SGHRS, CDR2 YFSETQ. In nucleotides, the CDR3 is TGCGCCAGCTCGCGGACAGGGGGAGGGTACGAGCAGTACTTC. Residues: CASSRTGGGYEQYF.